One sample yielded the 24 T cell receptor beta chains listed below, sequenced in a study of T-cell memory formation after mild COVID-19. MiXCR, run by TCRdb on the 5' RACE reads, gives a single entry per CDR3 protein. The table has 500,000 to 600,000 distinct CDR3 sequences, about 20% seen once; the top ten hold around 12%. Sequencing input: PBMCs or a T cell subset sorted from them (not recorded which). The source of these receptors is an adult woman who had mild COVID-19 (a few samples of this study predate the infection). Cell type and time point are not known.

In its sample, this clonotype was seen a few times. The V and J genes are TRBV5-1 and TRBJ2-3; D not resolved. Trimming stripped 3 bases from V and 3 bases from J, with 8 bases between. The V gene's germline CDR1 is SGHRS and CDR2 YFSETQ. This CDR3 region has 13 residues. DNA for the CDR3: TGCGCCAGCAGCTACCTAGGGACAGATACGCAGTATTTT. It specifies CASSYLGTDTQYF.

V gene TRBV20-1 combines with J gene TRBJ1-1; tentatively, D is TRBD1 (5 bases). Germline V lookup: CDR1 DFQATT, CDR2 SNEGSKA (reference sequence). The CDR3 loop spans 17 amino acids. V lost 1 base and J 2 bases, leaving 20 bases between the germline ends. CDR3 in amino acids: CSARAQIRDHLNTEAFF. Here the CDR3 DNA reads TGCAGTGCTAGAGCTCAAATCCGGGACCACCTTAACACTGAAGCTTTCTTT.

J is TRBJ2-3 and V is TRBV12-3 or TRBV12-4, with 9 nucleotides matching TRBD2. V shed 3 bases and J 6 bases; nucleotides not matched to a gene: 7. CDR3 length: 15 residues. The CDR3 loop reads CASSFSGGGKDTQYF. The CDR3, as DNA: TGTGCCAGCAGTTTTAGCGGGGGCGGGAAGGATACGCAGTATTTT.

This clonotype was seen more than once but under ten times. The rearrangement joins TRBV4-3 to TRBJ1-6, with TRBD1 matching 11 bases. The V gene's germline CDR1 is LGHNA and CDR2 YSLEER. The junction had 0 bases not matched to a gene; V was cut back by 1 base and J by 7 bases. The CDR3 extends over 15 amino acids. CDR3 in amino acids: CASSQGDRGNSPLHF. CDR3 in DNA: TGCGCCAGCAGCCAAGGGGACAGGGGGAATTCACCCCTCCACTTT.

This clonotype was seen many times. The V and J genes are TRBV7-9 and TRBJ2-2; no firm D call. Germline assignment: CDR1 SEHNR and CDR2 FQNEAQ (reference sequence). The CDR3 is made up of 13 amino acids. Between the trimmed V and J ends, which lost 5 bases and 4 bases, there was a span of 8 bases. CDR3 sequence (DNA): TGTGCCAGCAGCCTGACACCCACCGGGGAGCTGTTTTTT. Residues: CASSLTPTGELFF.

V and J are TRBV4-1 and TRBJ2-3; 7 bases are shared with TRBD2. Germline CDR1 is MGHRA and CDR2 is YSYEKL. With 4 bases clipped from V and 3 bases from J, the junction kept 7 bases outside the gene matches. There are 15 residues in the CDR3. CDR3 in DNA: TGCGCCAGCAGCCTGGAGCAGGGAGGGACAGATACGCAGTATTTT. Protein product: CASSLEQGGTDTQYF.

The chain carries TRBV7-6 and TRBJ2-7; D possibly uses TRBD1 or TRBD2 (5 bases each). V was clipped by 1 base and J by 3 bases, with 13 bases between them. The CDR3 runs to 15 residues. CDR1 and CDR2 from the germline V gene are SGHVS and FNYEAQ. The CDR3 DNA reads as TGTGCCAGCAGCTTAGGTGGCGGGCAGGGCTACGAGCAGTACTTC. Encoded protein: CASSLGGGQGYEQYF.

This chain links TRBV11-2 with TRBJ2-3; TRBD2 agrees at 10 bases. Germline CDR1 reads SGHAT; CDR2 reads FQNNGV. The CDR3 is made up of 17 amino acids. V shed 5 bases and J 1 base; nucleotides not matched to a gene: 9. The CDR3 loop reads CASSPSSGSTGTDTQYF. CDR3 coding DNA: TGTGCCAGCAGCCCTTCTAGCGGGAGTACCGGCACAGATACGCAGTATTTT. Together with reference TRBV11-2 and TRBJ2-3, the CDR3 gives the full variable domain: EAGVAQSPRYKIIEKRQSVAFWCNPISGHATLYWYQQILGQGPKLLIQFQNNGVVDDSQLPKDRFSAERLKGVDSTLKIQPAKLEDSAVYLCASSPSSGSTGTDTQYFGPGTRLTVL.

This chain joins TRBV7-9 and TRBJ1-3; D remains unclear. Trimming cost V 2 bases and J 6 bases, with 11 bases left between them. The germline CDR1 and CDR2 sequences are SEHNR and FQNEAQ (reference sequence). The CDR3 is made up of 14 amino acids. The CDR3 DNA sequence: TGTGCCAGCAGCTTACCGGGATTAGAAAACACCATATATTTT. It translates to CASSLPGLENTIYF.

This clonotype was seen a few times. This chain connects TRBV7-9 to TRBJ2-3; 9 bases align to TRBD2. The CDR3 spans 15 residues. The germline V gene encodes CDR1 SEHNR and CDR2 FQNEAQ (reference sequence). Unmatched junction bases numbered 9, after V lost 7 bases and J lost 4 bases. CDR3 amino acids: CASIPGGGAADTQYF. The DNA of the CDR3 is TGTGCCAGCATCCCCGGCGGGGGGGCTGCAGATACGCAGTATTTT.

The chain combines TRBV27 with TRBJ2-2; the D gene is possibly TRBD1 (5 bases). The CDR3 extends over 16 amino acids. V gave up 3 bases and J gave up 3 bases, with 14 bases separating them. The germline V gene encodes CDR1 MNHEY and CDR2 SMNVEV (reference sequence). CDR3 bases: TGTGCCAGCAGTTTTTTTTTTGTAGGGGACACCGGGGAGCTGTTTTTT. It codes for CASSFFFVGDTGELFF.

The rearrangement links TRBV12-3 or TRBV12-4 to TRBJ1-6; D not certain. The CDR3 is 14 amino acids. Trimming pared 3 bases from V and 7 bases from J, leaving 10 bases between. DNA of the CDR3: TGTGCCAGCAGTTTGGAACCGGGAAATTCACCCCTCCACTTT. It translates to CASSLEPGNSPLHF.

The CDR3 coding sequence is TGCGCCAGCAGCCCCTGGGACTTGACTGAAGCTTTCTTT. Translated: CASSPWDLTEAFF. The chain carries TRBV5-1 and TRBJ1-1; possible D gene TRBD1, 5 bases. Trimming stripped 4 bases from V and 5 bases from J, with 12 bases between. There are 13 residues in the CDR3. The V gene's germline CDR1 is SGHRS and CDR2 YFSETQ.

This clonotype occurred a few times. V gene TRBV20-1 combines with J gene TRBJ2-2, with 10 bases identical to TRBD2. The CDR3 has 17 amino acids. The ends lost 3 bases at V and 7 bases at J; junction bases unmatched: 14. Germline values: CDR1 DFQATT, CDR2 SNEGSKA (reference sequence). The CDR3 coding sequence is TGCAGTGCTAGTCTGCCTAGCGGGAGTACGAGGCACGGGGAGCTGTTTTTT. Translating gives CSASLPSGSTRHGELFF.

V and J are TRBV12-3 or TRBV12-4 and TRBJ1-1; a weak D match, TRBD1 (5 bases). The CDR3 has 15 amino acids. With 5 bases removed from V and 0 bases from J, the gap between germline ends came to 13 bases. Here the CDR3 reads CASSHLGGLNTEAFF. The CDR3, as DNA: TGTGCCAGCAGTCACCTCGGGGGATTGAACACTGAAGCTTTCTTT.

This clonotype came up a few times. CDR3 sequence (DNA): TGCAGTGCTAGAGAAGTTGTTCGGGCTAACTATGGCTACACCTTC. Translation: CSAREVVRANYGYTF. The chain employs TRBV20-1 and TRBJ1-2; D call uncertain. The V end lost 0 bases, the J end lost 0 bases, and 11 bases lay between the germline ends. Germline loops: CDR1 DFQATT, CDR2 SNEGSKA (reference sequence). The length of the CDR3 is 15 residues.

In this sample, this clonotype turned up a few times. The chain combines TRBV7-2 with TRBJ2-5; 8 bases are a match to TRBD2. Losses at the gene ends were 2 bases for V and 4 bases for J; bases not matched to a gene: 6. The germline CDR1 and CDR2 sequences are SGHTA and FQGNSA. This CDR3 region has 15 residues. Written as DNA, the CDR3 is TGTGCCAGCAGCTTAAACGGGGGGGCCGTAGAGACCCAGTACTTC. This translates into CASSLNGGAVETQYF.

Only a few counts were recorded for this clonotype. The chain links TRBV9 to TRBJ2-7; 9 positions match TRBD2. Per the germline V gene, CDR1 is SGDLS and CDR2 is YYNGEE. This CDR3 spans 14 amino acids. Losses at the gene ends were 4 bases for V and 6 bases for J; bases not matched to a gene: 8. CDR3 loop: CASSPSSGAAEQYF. The CDR3 region has the DNA TGTGCCAGCAGCCCGTCTAGCGGGGCCGCCGAGCAGTACTTC.

The V and J genes are TRBV7-9 and TRBJ2-1, with 9 bases matching TRBD1. CDR3 length equals 16 residues. From germline, CDR1 is SEHNR and CDR2 FQNEAQ (reference sequence). V dropped 5 bases and J dropped 3; count of bases not matched to a gene: 8. Here the CDR3 reads CASSAVRDRVYNEQFF. The CDR3 DNA is TGTGCCAGCAGCGCCGTCCGGGACAGGGTCTACAATGAGCAGTTCTTC. Combining the CDR3 with reference TRBV7-9 and TRBJ2-1 gives the whole variable domain DTGVSQNPRHKITKRGQNVTFRCDPISEHNRLYWYRQTLGQGPEFLTYFQNEAQLEKSRLLSDRFSAERPKGSFSTLEIQRTEQGDSAMYLCASSAVRDRVYNEQFFGPGTRLTVL.

This clonotype was recorded once. The J gene is TRBJ2-7, the V gene TRBV5-1, with 11 nucleotides matching TRBD2. J was trimmed by 5 bases and V by 4 bases; bases with no gene match: 5. Looked up from germline, CDR1 is SGHRS and CDR2 is YFSETQ. The CDR3 is 14 amino acids. The CDR3 region is CASSLSGRENEQYF. CDR3 coding DNA: TGCGCCAGCAGCCTTAGCGGGAGGGAAAACGAGCAGTACTTC.

This clonotype occurred many times. A junction boundary mismatches the germline segment, possibly from a read error. The chain joins TRBV5-1 to TRBJ2-7; D not certain. The CDR3 is made up of 12 amino acids. The germline V gene has CDR1 SGHRS and CDR2 YFSETQ. CDR3 protein: CASSLDTYEQYF. In DNA form, the CDR3 reads TGTGCCAGCAGCTTAGACACCTACGAGCAGTACTTC.

The chain recombines TRBV6-6 with TRBJ2-5, with D possibly matching TRBD1 (8 bases). CDR3 length equals 13 residues. Per germline, CDR1 MNHNY and CDR2 SVGAGI (reference sequence). V lost 0 bases and J lost 13, with 15 bases in between. The CDR3 nucleotides read TGTGCCAGCAGTTACTCGACGACAGGGGAGGGGTACTTC. It yields the protein CASSYSTTGEGYF.

This clonotype showed up just a few times. V is TRBV11-2 and J is TRBJ2-1, with 8 bases that match TRBD2. CDR3 length equals 15 residues. J lost 8 bases, V lost 2 bases, and 8 bases had no gene match. The germline V gene encodes CDR1 SGHAT and CDR2 FQNNGV. The CDR3: CASSLYAGGLYEQFF. The DNA for the CDR3 is TGTGCCAGCAGCTTATACGCGGGAGGTCTCTATGAGCAGTTCTTC.

This clonotype appeared a few times. This chain uses TRBV5-1 with TRBJ2-1, with TRBD1 matching 9 bases. The germline gives CDR1 SGHRS, CDR2 YFSETQ. This CDR3 contains 15 residues. V gave up 4 bases and J gave up 2 bases; unmatched junction bases: 4. DNA of the CDR3: TGCGCCAGCAGCCGGAACAGGGGGCCCTACAATGAGCAGTTCTTC. It specifies CASSRNRGPYNEQFF.